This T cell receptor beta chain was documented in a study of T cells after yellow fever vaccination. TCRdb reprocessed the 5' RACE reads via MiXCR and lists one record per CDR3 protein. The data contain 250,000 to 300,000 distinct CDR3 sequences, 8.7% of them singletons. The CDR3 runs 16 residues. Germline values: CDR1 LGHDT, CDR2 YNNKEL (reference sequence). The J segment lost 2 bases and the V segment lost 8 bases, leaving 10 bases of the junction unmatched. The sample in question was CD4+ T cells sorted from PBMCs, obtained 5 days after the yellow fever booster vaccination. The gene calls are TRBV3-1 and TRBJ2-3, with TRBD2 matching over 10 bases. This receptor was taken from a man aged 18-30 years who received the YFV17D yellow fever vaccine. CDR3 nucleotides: TGTGCCAGCGGGCGACGACTAGCGGGCGACACAGATACGCAGTATTTT. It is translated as CASGRRLAGDTDTQYF.